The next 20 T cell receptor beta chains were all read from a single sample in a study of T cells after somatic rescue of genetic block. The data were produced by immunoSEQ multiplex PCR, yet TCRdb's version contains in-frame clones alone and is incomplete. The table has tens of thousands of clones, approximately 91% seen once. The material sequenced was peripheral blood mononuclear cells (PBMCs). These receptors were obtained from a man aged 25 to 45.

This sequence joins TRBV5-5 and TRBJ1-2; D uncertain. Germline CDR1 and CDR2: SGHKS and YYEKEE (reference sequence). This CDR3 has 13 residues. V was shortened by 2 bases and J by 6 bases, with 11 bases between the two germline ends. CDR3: CASSFRPADGYTF. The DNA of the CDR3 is TGTGCCAGCAGCTTCCGTCCCGCGGATGGCTACACCTTC. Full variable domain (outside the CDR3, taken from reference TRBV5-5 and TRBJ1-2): DAGVTQSPTHLIKTRGQQVTLRCSPISGHKSVSWYQQVLGQGPQFIFQYYEKEERGRGNFPDRFSARQFPNYSSELNVNALLLGDSALYLCASSFRPADGYTFGSGTRLTVV.

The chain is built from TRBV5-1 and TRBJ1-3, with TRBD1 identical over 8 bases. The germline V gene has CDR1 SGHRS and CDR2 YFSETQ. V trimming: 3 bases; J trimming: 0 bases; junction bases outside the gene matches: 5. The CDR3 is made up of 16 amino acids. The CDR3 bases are TGCGCCAGCAGCTATACAGGGGGGAACTCTGGAAACACCATATATTTT. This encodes CASSYTGGNSGNTIYF. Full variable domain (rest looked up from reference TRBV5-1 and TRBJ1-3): KAGVTQTPRYLIKTRGQQVTLSCSPISGHRSVSWYQQTPGQGLQFLFEYFSETQRNKGNFPGRFSGRQFSNSRSEMNVSTLELGDSALYLCASSYTGGNSGNTIYFGEGSWLTVV.

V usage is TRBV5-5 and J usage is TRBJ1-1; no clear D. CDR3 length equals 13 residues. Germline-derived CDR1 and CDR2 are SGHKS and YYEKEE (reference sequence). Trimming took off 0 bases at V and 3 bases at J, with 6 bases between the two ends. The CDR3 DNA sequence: TGTGCCAGCAGCTTGGAGAGGGACACTGAAGCTTTCTTT. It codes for CASSLERDTEAFF.

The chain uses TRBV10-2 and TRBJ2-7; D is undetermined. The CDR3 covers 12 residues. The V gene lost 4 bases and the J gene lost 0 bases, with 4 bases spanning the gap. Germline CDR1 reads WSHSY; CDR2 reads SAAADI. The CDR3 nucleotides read TGCGCCAGCAGTGGTGTCTCCTACGAGCAGTACTTC. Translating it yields CASSGVSYEQYF.

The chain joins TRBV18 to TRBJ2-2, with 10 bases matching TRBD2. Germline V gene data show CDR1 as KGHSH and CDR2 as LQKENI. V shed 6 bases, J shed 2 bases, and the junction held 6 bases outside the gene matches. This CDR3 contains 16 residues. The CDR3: CASSRTSGGNTGELFF. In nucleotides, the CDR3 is TGTGCCAGCTCTCGGACTAGCGGAGGCAACACCGGGGAGCTGTTTTTT.

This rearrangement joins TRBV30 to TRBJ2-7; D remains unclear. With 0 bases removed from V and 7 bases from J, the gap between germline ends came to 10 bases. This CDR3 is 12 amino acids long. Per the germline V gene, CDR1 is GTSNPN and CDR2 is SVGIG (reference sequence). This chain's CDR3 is CAWSVVGSEQYF. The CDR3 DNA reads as TGTGCCTGGAGTGTAGTCGGTTCGGAGCAGTACTTC.

This CDR3 reads CASSVDAGMGTGELFF. Here the CDR3 DNA reads TGTGCCAGCAGCGTAGATGCAGGGATGGGCACCGGGGAGCTGTTTTTT. The chain employs TRBV9 and TRBJ2-2, with D possibly being TRBD1 (5 bases). CDR1 is SGDLS and CDR2 is YYNGEE in the germline V gene. The CDR3 covers 16 residues. The V gene lost 0 bases and the J gene lost 4 bases, with 13 bases spanning the gap.

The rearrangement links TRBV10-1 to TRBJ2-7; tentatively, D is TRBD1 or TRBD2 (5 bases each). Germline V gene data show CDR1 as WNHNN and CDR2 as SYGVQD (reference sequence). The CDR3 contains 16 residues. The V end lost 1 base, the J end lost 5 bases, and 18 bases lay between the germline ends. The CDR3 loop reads CASSELQGPFAHEQYF. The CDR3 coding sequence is TGCGCCAGCAGTGAGTTGCAGGGACCCTTCGCCCACGAGCAGTACTTC.

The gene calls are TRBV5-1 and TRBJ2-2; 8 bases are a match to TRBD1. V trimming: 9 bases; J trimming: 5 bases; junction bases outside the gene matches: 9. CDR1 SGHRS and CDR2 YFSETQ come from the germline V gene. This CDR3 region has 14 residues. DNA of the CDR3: TGCGCCACCAAACTATGGACAGGGACCGGGGAGCTGTTTTTT. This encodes CATKLWTGTGELFF.

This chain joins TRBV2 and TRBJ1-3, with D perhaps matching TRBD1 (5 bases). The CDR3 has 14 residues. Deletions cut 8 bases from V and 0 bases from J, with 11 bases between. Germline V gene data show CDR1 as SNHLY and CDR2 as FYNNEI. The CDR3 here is CASLQEISGNTIYF. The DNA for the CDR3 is TGTGCCAGCTTACAGGAAATCTCTGGAAACACCATATATTTT. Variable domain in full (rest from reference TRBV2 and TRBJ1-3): EPEVTQTPSHQVTQMGQEVILRCVPISNHLYFYWYRQILGQKVEFLVSFYNNEISEKSEIFDDQFSVERPDGSNFTLKIRSTKLEDSAMYFCASLQEISGNTIYFGEGSWLTVV.

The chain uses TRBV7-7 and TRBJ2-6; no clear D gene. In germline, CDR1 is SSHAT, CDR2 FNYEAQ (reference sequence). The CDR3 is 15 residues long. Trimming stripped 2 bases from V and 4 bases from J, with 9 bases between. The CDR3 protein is CASSLFTPGANVLTF. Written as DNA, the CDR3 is TGTGCCAGCAGCTTATTTACTCCGGGGGCCAACGTCCTGACTTTC.

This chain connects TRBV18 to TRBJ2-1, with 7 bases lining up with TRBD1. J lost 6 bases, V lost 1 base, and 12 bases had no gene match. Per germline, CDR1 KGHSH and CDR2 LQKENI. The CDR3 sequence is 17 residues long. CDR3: CASSPQMAGGKANEQFF. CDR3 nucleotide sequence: TGTGCCAGCTCACCACAGATGGCAGGGGGTAAAGCCAATGAGCAGTTCTTC.

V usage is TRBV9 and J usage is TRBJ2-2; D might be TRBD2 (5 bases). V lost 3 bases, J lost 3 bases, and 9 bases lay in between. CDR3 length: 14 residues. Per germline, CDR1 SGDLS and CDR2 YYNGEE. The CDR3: CASSDGEYTGELFF. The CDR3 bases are TGTGCCAGCAGCGATGGGGAGTACACCGGGGAGCTGTTTTTT.

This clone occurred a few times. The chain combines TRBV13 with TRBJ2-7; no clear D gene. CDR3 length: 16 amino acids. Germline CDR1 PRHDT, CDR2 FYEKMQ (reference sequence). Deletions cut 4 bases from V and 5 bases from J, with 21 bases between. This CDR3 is CASSSPGERPGDEQYF. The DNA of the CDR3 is TGTGCCAGCAGCTCCCCCGGCGAGCGCCCAGGAGACGAGCAGTACTTC.

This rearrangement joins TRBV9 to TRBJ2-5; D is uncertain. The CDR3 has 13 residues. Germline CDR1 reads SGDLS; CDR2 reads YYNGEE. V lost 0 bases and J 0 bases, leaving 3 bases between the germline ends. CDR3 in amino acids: CASSVDHQETQYF. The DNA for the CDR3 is TGTGCCAGCAGCGTAGACCACCAAGAGACCCAGTACTTC.

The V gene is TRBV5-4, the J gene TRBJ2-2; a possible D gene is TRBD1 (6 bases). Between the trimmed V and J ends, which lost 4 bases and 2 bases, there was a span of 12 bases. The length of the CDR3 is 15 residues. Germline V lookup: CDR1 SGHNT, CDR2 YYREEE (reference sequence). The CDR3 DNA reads TGTGCCAGCAGCGTTGCCGGGACAAACACCGGGGAGCTGTTTTTT. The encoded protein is CASSVAGTNTGELFF. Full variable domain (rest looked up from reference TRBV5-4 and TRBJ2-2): ETGVTQSPTHLIKTRGQQVTLRCSSQSGHNTVSWYQQALGQGPQFIFQYYREEENGRGNFPPRFSGLQFPNYSSELNVNALELDDSALYLCASSVAGTNTGELFFGEGSRLTVL.

The CDR3 sequence: CASSLRASGRAGELFF. CDR3 in DNA: TGTGCCAGCAGTTTAAGGGCTAGCGGGAGGGCCGGGGAGCTGTTTTTT. V usage is TRBV27 and J usage is TRBJ2-2; TRBD2 matches at 12 bases. Per the germline V gene, CDR1 is MNHEY and CDR2 is SMNVEV (reference sequence). V lost 2 bases to trimming and J lost 6 bases; unmatched junction nucleotides: 4. The CDR3 is 16 amino acids.

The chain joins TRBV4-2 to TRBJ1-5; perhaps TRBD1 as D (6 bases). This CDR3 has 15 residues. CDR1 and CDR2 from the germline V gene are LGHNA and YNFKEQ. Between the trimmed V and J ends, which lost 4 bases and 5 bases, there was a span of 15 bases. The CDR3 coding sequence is TGTGCCAGCAGCCCCGACCGGGGGCTTGATCAGCCCCAGCATTTT. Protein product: CASSPDRGLDQPQHF.

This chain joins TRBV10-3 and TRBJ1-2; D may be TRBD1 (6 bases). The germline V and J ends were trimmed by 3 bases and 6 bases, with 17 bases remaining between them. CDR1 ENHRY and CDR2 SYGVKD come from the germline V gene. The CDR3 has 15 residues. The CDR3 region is CAISDSGHYVDGYTF. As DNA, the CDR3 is TGTGCCATCAGTGATTCGGGACACTACGTAGATGGCTACACCTTC.

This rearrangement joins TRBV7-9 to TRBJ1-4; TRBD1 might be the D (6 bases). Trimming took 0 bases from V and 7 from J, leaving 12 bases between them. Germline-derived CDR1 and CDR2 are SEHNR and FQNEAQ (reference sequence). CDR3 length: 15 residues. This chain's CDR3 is CASSLAQGGSEKLFF. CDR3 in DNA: TGTGCCAGCAGCTTAGCACAGGGCGGTTCTGAAAAACTGTTTTTT.